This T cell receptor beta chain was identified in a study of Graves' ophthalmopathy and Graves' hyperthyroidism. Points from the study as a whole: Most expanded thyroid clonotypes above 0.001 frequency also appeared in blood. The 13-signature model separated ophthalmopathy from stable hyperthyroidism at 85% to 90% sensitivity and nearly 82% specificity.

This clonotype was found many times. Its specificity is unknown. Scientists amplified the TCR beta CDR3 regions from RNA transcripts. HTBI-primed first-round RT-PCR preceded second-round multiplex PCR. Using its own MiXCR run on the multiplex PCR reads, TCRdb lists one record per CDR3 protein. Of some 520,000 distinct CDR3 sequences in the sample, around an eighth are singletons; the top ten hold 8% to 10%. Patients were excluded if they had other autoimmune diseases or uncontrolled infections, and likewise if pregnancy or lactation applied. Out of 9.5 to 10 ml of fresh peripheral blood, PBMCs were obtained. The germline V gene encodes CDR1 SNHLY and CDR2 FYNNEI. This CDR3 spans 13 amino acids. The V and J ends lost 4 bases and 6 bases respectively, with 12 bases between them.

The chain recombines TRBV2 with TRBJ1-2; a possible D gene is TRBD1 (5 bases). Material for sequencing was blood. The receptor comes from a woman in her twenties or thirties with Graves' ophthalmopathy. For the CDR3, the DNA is TGTGCCAGCAGTGGAGTAGGGACCGATGGCTACACCTTC. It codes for CASSGVGTDGYTF.